This TCR beta chain was obtained from a study of T cell responses to AZD1222 COVID-19 vaccine. Study-level results: Receipt of two AZD1222 doses was followed by a rise in Spike-specific TCR breadth and depth. The donor group comprised mostly white British people and more females; the analysis possibly underestimated clonal diversity. Baseline antibody screening turned up just a handful of seropositive AZD1222 recipients.

Trimming pared 0 bases from V and 0 bases from J, leaving 11 bases between. CDR1 is MDHEN, CDR2 SYDVKM, per germline. The length of the CDR3 is 17 residues. Turning to this clone: Antigen unknown.

Analyses pooled second doses at about 4 or about 12 weeks. Repertoires were generated with immunoSEQ multiplex PCR, while TCRdb's copy carries only in-frame clones and drops some. The sample has 130,000 or so clones; roughly 93% are singletons. Here the sequenced sample was peripheral blood, taken 28 days after the second AZD1222 dose. This TCR was recovered from an adult who received the AZD1222 COVID-19 vaccine. The J gene is TRBJ1-4, the V gene TRBV28; D unclear. CDR3 sequence reads: CASSLWGRITTNEKLFF. As DNA, the CDR3 is TGTGCCAGCAGTTTATGGGGCCGAATTACAACTAATGAAAAACTGTTTTTT. Drawing the rest from reference TRBV28 and TRBJ1-4, the complete variable domain is DVKVTQSSRYLVKRTGEKVFLECVQDMDHENMFWYRQDPGLGLRLIYFSYDVKMKEKGDIPEGYSVSREKKERFSLILESASTNQTSMYLCASSLWGRITTNEKLFFGSGTQLSVL.